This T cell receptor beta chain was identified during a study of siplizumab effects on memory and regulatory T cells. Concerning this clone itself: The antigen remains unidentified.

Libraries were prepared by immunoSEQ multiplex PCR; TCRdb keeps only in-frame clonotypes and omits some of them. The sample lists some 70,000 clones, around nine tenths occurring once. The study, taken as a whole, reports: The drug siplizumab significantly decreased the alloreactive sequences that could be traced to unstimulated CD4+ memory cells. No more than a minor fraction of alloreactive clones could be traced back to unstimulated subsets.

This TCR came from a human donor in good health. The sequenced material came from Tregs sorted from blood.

CDR3 sequence (DNA): TGTGCCAGCAGCTTAGGGACAGGGAGTAGCCATGAGCAGTTCTTC. Translating it yields CASSLGTGSSHEQFF. The chain joins TRBV7-9 to TRBJ2-1; 8 bases agree with TRBD1. Germline trimming cut 1 base from V and 8 bases from J; bases unmatched to any gene: 7. Per germline, CDR1 SEHNR and CDR2 FQNEAQ (reference sequence). This CDR3 spans 15 amino acids.